One and the same sample provided the 22 T cell receptor beta chains below, sequenced in a study of T cell repertoires in cytomegalovirus infection. MiXCR was run by TCRdb on the reads, yielding one entry per CDR3 protein. This table holds about 150,000 distinct CDR3 sequences, 15% to 20% found once. The sequencing input was CD8+ T cells from PBMCs. These receptors were collected from a human donor in good health (CMV status not recorded). Some clones in this sample may be carry-over from other donors' samples.

This clonotype was detected only a few times. This chain uses TRBV6-6 with TRBJ1-5; possibly TRBD1 for D (6 bases). Trimming took off 6 bases at V and 4 bases at J, with 13 bases between the two ends. The germline gives CDR1 MNHNY, CDR2 SVGAGI (reference sequence). The CDR3 length is 14 residues. CDR3 region: CASRRAGENQPQHF. The CDR3 DNA sequence: TGTGCCAGCAGGAGGGCAGGGGAAAATCAGCCCCAGCATTTT.

This clonotype was observed a few times. The CDR3 protein is CASSLGVGRANYGYTF. CDR3 in DNA: TGTGCCAGCAGCTTAGGAGTAGGACGAGCTAACTATGGCTACACCTTC. The rearrangement joins TRBV7-2 to TRBJ1-2; D not resolved. This CDR3 is built from 16 residues. V was cut by 1 base and J by 0 bases, with 12 bases left in between. Germline V gives CDR1 SGHTA, CDR2 FQGNSA. Variable domain in full (rest from reference TRBV7-2 and TRBJ1-2): GAGVSQSPSNKVTEKGKDVELRCDPISGHTALYWYRQSLGQGLEFLIYFQGNSAPDKSGLPSDRFSAERTGGSVSTLTIQRTQQEDSAVYLCASSLGVGRANYGYTFGSGTRLTVV.

This clonotype has a handful of counts. The rearrangement uses TRBV7-9 and TRBJ2-1, with TRBD1 identical over 7 bases. V lost 5 bases, J lost 6 bases, and 10 bases stayed unmatched. Per the germline V gene, CDR1 is SEHNR and CDR2 is FQNEAQ (reference sequence). The CDR3 has 15 amino acids. CDR3 residues: CASSGWTGVANEQFF. The CDR3 DNA follows: TGTGCCAGCAGCGGATGGACAGGAGTAGCCAATGAGCAGTTCTTC.

This clonotype showed up just a few times. The rearrangement joins TRBV28 to TRBJ2-7, with D uncertain. CDR1 is MDHEN and CDR2 is SYDVKM in the germline V gene. The CDR3 is made up of 15 amino acids. V lost 3 bases to trimming and J lost 3 bases, with 15 bases between them. The CDR3 DNA is TGTGCCAGCAGTTTCATAGCCCCTCCGATCTACGAGCAGTACTTC. This sequence encodes CASSFIAPPIYEQYF.

The V and J genes are TRBV29-1 and TRBJ2-7, with 7 bases lining up with TRBD1. This CDR3 comprises 13 residues. Germline CDR1 and CDR2: SQVTM and ANQGSEA. With V trimmed by 6 bases and J by 2 bases, 7 bases remained unmatched. The DNA for the CDR3 is TGCAGCGTAGGGGCCGGGACAGCCTACGAGCAGTACTTC. It encodes CSVGAGTAYEQYF.

The gene calls are TRBV6-1 and TRBJ2-2, with 10 bases lining up with TRBD1. Germline V gene sequence: CDR1 MNHNS, CDR2 SASEGT. Trimming removed 5 bases from V and 5 bases from J; junction bases left unmatched: 14. The CDR3 extends over 18 amino acids. For the CDR3, the DNA is TGTGCCAGCAGTAAGCAGCGGGACAGGGGATCGAGGACCGGGGAGCTGTTTTTT. It encodes CASSKQRDRGSRTGELFF.

This chain's CDR3 is CSASRSGVSTDTQYF. The CDR3 DNA follows: TGCAGTGCTAGTCGTAGCGGGGTGAGCACAGATACGCAGTATTTT. The genes are TRBV20-1 and TRBJ2-3; 8 bases line up with TRBD2. There are 15 residues in the CDR3. V was pared by 3 bases and J by 0 bases, with 5 bases of the junction left unmatched. The germline V gene encodes CDR1 DFQATT and CDR2 SNEGSKA (reference sequence).

This clonotype was counted between two and nine times. This rearrangement joins TRBV12-3 or TRBV12-4 to TRBJ1-5, with TRBD1 matching 7 bases. Losses at the gene ends were 4 bases for V and 7 bases for J; bases not matched to a gene: 4. The CDR3 consists of 13 residues. The CDR3 bases are TGTGCCAGCAGTTCGGGACAGAGGCAGCCCCAGCATTTT. Translating gives CASSSGQRQPQHF.

This clonotype was detected a few times. The rearrangement uses TRBV6-1 and TRBJ2-3; D is possibly TRBD2 (6 bases). Per the germline V gene, CDR1 is MNHNS and CDR2 is SASEGT. The germline V and J ends were trimmed by 5 bases and 0 bases, with 18 bases remaining between them. The CDR3 runs 17 residues. This CDR3 reads CASSSIDGTPSTDTQYF. The CDR3 DNA is TGTGCCAGCAGTTCCATTGACGGGACTCCCAGCACAGATACGCAGTATTTT.

This clonotype was found a few times. The chain carries TRBV10-3 and TRBJ2-3; D uncertain. CDR1 is ENHRY and CDR2 is SYGVKD in the germline V gene. V was trimmed by 11 bases and J by 7 bases, leaving 25 bases between them. This CDR3 is 15 amino acids long. CDR3 DNA sequence: TGTGCCGTCTCCTCGTATTTGCAGGACCCTAATACGCAGTATTTT. Translated, it gives CAVSSYLQDPNTQYF.

This chain uses TRBV28 with TRBJ2-7; TRBD1 agrees at 7 bases. V dropped 8 bases and J dropped 2; count of bases not matched to a gene: 9. This CDR3 has 14 amino acids. The V gene's germline CDR1 is MDHEN and CDR2 SYDVKM. This chain's CDR3 is CASLPWTGTYEQYF. The CDR3 coding sequence is TGTGCCAGCCTACCCTGGACAGGAACCTACGAGCAGTACTTC. Drawing the rest from reference TRBV28 and TRBJ2-7, the complete variable domain is DVKVTQSSRYLVKRTGEKVFLECVQDMDHENMFWYRQDPGLGLRLIYFSYDVKMKEKGDIPEGYSVSREKKERFSLILESASTNQTSMYLCASLPWTGTYEQYFGPGTRLTVT.

The chain couples TRBV5-5 to TRBJ1-1; D is unclear. V was pared by 1 base and J by 1 base, with 8 bases between. There are 14 residues in the CDR3. Germline CDR1 and CDR2: SGHKS and YYEKEE (reference sequence). CDR3 in DNA: TGTGCCAGCAGCTTGTACGGCTCGAACACTGAAGCTTTCTTT. Translating gives CASSLYGSNTEAFF.

The chain combines TRBV7-2 with TRBJ2-3; 8 bases fit TRBD2. The germline gives CDR1 SGHTA, CDR2 FQGNSA. With 6 bases clipped from V and 2 bases from J, the junction kept 7 bases outside the gene matches. The CDR3 is 15 residues long. The CDR3 sequence is CASSSVSGNTDTQYF. In DNA, the CDR3 is TGTGCCAGCAGTTCCGTTAGCGGGAACACAGATACGCAGTATTTT.

The rearrangement joins TRBV19 to TRBJ2-7; 7 nucleotides agree with TRBD2. The CDR3 contains 15 residues. Germline V gives CDR1 LNHDA, CDR2 SQIVND (reference sequence). Trimming cost V 4 bases and J 2 bases; bases outside gene matches: 8. CDR3 amino acids: CASSTTGGPPYEQYF. The CDR3 region has the DNA TGTGCCAGTAGTACTACGGGAGGCCCCCCCTACGAGCAGTACTTC.

This chain links TRBV28 with TRBJ1-2; 10 bases align to TRBD1. The trim removed 6 bases at V and 7 bases at J, leaving 14 bases unmatched. Germline V lookup: CDR1 MDHEN, CDR2 SYDVKM. This CDR3 comprises 16 residues. The CDR3: CASSLFMTGGGGGYTF. CDR3 in DNA: TGTGCCAGCAGCCTCTTTATGACAGGGGGCGGCGGTGGCTACACCTTC.

This clonotype was seen only a few times. The chain has TRBV11-2 and TRBJ2-7, with 8 bases identical to TRBD2. Trimming at V came to 0 bases and at J to 1 base, leaving 5 bases not matched to a gene. The germline V gene has CDR1 SGHAT and CDR2 FQNNGV. CDR3 length: 16 residues. The CDR3 sequence is CASSLEASGGSYEQYF. The DNA of the CDR3 is TGTGCCAGCAGCTTAGAGGCGAGCGGGGGATCCTACGAGCAGTACTTC. The whole variable domain, remainder taken from reference TRBV11-2 and TRBJ2-7, is EAGVAQSPRYKIIEKRQSVAFWCNPISGHATLYWYQQILGQGPKLLIQFQNNGVVDDSQLPKDRFSAERLKGVDSTLKIQPAKLEDSAVYLCASSLEASGGSYEQYFGPGTRLTVT.

V usage is TRBV28 and J usage is TRBJ2-7; perhaps TRBD2 as D (5 bases). V was trimmed by 5 bases and J by 2 bases, leaving 10 bases between them. In germline, CDR1 is MDHEN, CDR2 SYDVKM. This CDR3 is built from 13 residues. Here the CDR3 DNA reads TGTGCCAGCAGTCCCCGGGGAGCCTACGAGCAGTACTTC. Translating it yields CASSPRGAYEQYF.

The chain uses TRBV7-6 and TRBJ1-5; D is ambiguous. Between the trimmed V and J ends, which lost 6 bases and 3 bases, there was a span of 18 bases. The CDR3 is 16 residues long. Germline-derived CDR1 and CDR2 are SGHVS and FNYEAQ. CDR3 amino acids: CASSSGRFCVNQPQHF. The DNA of the CDR3 is TGTGCCAGCAGTTCAGGACGGTTTTGCGTCAATCAGCCCCAGCATTTT.

This clonotype came up a few times. CDR3 DNA sequence: TGTGCCAGCAGCCTCTACGGACTAGCGGACAATGAGCAGTTCTTC. Its translation: CASSLYGLADNEQFF. The chain has TRBV11-3 and TRBJ2-1, with TRBD2 identical over 10 bases. The CDR3 is 15 residues long. Losses at the gene ends were 5 bases for V and 5 bases for J; bases not matched to a gene: 6. Germline loops: CDR1 SGHNT, CDR2 YENEEA.

There are a few counts of this clonotype. The rearrangement uses TRBV6-2 or TRBV6-3 and TRBJ2-7; no clear D. V was pared by 10 bases and J by 0 bases, with 10 bases between. Germline loops: CDR1 MNHEY, CDR2 SVGEGT. The CDR3 totals 12 residues. CDR3 bases: TGTGCCACCTCCGCCGACTCCTACGAGCAGTACTTC. Encoded protein: CATSADSYEQYF.

J is TRBJ1-4 and V is TRBV6-2 or TRBV6-3; D uncertain. Looked up from germline, CDR1 is MNHEY and CDR2 is SVGEGT. Deletions cut 5 bases from V and 4 bases from J, with 11 bases between. The CDR3 is 14 amino acids. The CDR3 loop reads CASSTRTGNEKLFF. For the CDR3, the DNA is TGTGCCAGCAGTACCCGGACCGGTAATGAAAAACTGTTTTTT.

The J gene is TRBJ2-1, the V gene TRBV7-6; the match to TRBD2 covers 8 bases. CDR1 SGHVS and CDR2 FNYEAQ come from the germline V gene. This CDR3 has 14 residues. Trimming took 2 bases from V and 7 from J; bases not matched to a gene: 4. The CDR3 here is CASSLPGGPNEQFF. In DNA, the CDR3 is TGTGCCAGCAGCTTACCGGGAGGGCCTAATGAGCAGTTCTTC.